This passage covers 6 T cell receptor beta chains from one sample sequenced in a study of regulatory T cells in long-lasting Graves disease. Regarding time point: newly diagnosed GD, antithyroid drugs for less than 3 months. Making the TCR library involved RNA that had been extracted from PBMCs. Libraries of TCR beta came from iRepertoire HTBI primers plus Arm-PCR of CDR3 regions. TCRdb reanalysed the multiplex PCR reads using MiXCR and keeps one entry per CDR3 protein. The table lists approximately 250,000 distinct CDR3 sequences, roughly 18% of them singletons. The sequencing here drew on peripheral blood mononuclear cells (PBMCs), taken at new diagnosis, from a patient treated with antithyroid drugs. All receptors derive from a female donor with Graves disease.

This clonotype was counted a few times. This rearrangement joins TRBV4-1 to TRBJ2-3; 8 bases line up with TRBD1. CDR1 and CDR2 from the germline V gene are MGHRA and YSYEKL. Losses at the gene ends were 2 bases for V and 0 bases for J; bases not matched to a gene: 4. The CDR3 sequence is 16 residues long. CDR3 in amino acids: CASSQQGQGSTDTQYF. The CDR3 coding sequence is TGCGCCAGCAGCCAACAAGGACAGGGAAGCACAGATACGCAGTATTTT.

This clonotype occurred many times. The chain carries TRBV28 and TRBJ2-7; 9 bases map to TRBD1. Losses at the gene ends were 5 bases for V and 5 bases for J; bases not matched to a gene: 4. This CDR3 comprises 13 residues. Germline V lookup: CDR1 MDHEN, CDR2 SYDVKM. CDR3 loop: CASSMDRGDEQYF. For the CDR3, the DNA is TGTGCCAGCAGTATGGACAGGGGTGACGAGCAGTACTTC.

This clonotype was observed at least ten times. The chain carries TRBV24-1 and TRBJ2-3; D is ambiguous. The V end was cut by 4 bases, the J end by 2 bases, with 9 bases between. CDR3 length: 14 residues. Per germline, CDR1 KGHDR and CDR2 SFDVKD. The DNA of the CDR3 is TGTGCCACCAGTGACCAACGATACACAGATACGCAGTATTTT. Protein: CATSDQRYTDTQYF.

This clonotype was observed at least ten times. V is TRBV11-2 and J is TRBJ2-7; TRBD2 matches at 8 bases. Unmatched junction bases numbered 2, after V lost 1 base and J lost 3 bases. This CDR3 spans 14 amino acids. Germline CDR1 and CDR2: SGHAT and FQNNGV. Here the CDR3 DNA reads TGTGCCAGCAGCTTAGGGGCGGGAGGCTACGAGCAGTACTTC. Translated, it gives CASSLGAGGYEQYF. The full variable domain, completed using reference TRBV11-2 and TRBJ2-7, is EAGVAQSPRYKIIEKRQSVAFWCNPISGHATLYWYQQILGQGPKLLIQFQNNGVVDDSQLPKDRFSAERLKGVDSTLKIQPAKLEDSAVYLCASSLGAGGYEQYFGPGTRLTVT.

This sequence joins TRBV7-9 and TRBJ1-5; the D is unclear. Per the germline V gene, CDR1 is SEHNR and CDR2 is FQNEAQ (reference sequence). This CDR3 region has 13 residues. V lost 3 bases, J lost 4 bases, and 7 bases lay in between. CDR3 sequence: CASSLGWNQPQHF. DNA for the CDR3: TGTGCCAGCAGCTTGGGGTGGAATCAGCCCCAGCATTTT.

Details on this clonotype: This may stem from a read error, because a much larger clone lies one nucleotide away. The V and J genes are TRBV27 and TRBJ2-1, with D tentatively TRBD2 (5 bases). CDR1 is MNHEY, CDR2 SMNVEV, per germline (reference sequence). The CDR3 is 15 residues long. For the CDR3, the DNA is TGTGCCAGCAGCCCCTCACGCGCTAGCTACAATGAGCAGTCCTTC. As protein: CASSPSRASYNEQSF.